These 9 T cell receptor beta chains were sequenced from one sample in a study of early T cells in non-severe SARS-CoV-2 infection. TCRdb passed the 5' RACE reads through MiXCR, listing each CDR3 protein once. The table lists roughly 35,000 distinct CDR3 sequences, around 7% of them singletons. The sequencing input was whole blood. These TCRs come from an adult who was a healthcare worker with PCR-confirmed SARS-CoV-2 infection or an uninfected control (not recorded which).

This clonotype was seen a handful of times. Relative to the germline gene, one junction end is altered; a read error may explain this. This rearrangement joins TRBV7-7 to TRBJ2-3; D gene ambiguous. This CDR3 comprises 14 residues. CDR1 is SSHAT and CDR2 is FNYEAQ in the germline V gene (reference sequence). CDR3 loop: CASSLDRLADTQYF. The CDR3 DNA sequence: TGTGCTAGCAGCTTAGATAGGCTAGCAGATACGCAGTATTTT.

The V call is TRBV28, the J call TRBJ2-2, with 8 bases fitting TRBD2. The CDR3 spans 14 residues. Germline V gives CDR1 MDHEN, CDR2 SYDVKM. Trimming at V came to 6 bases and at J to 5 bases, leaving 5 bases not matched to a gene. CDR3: CASSPGGGTGELFF. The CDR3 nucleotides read TGTGCCAGCAGCCCCGGGGGGGGGACCGGGGAGCTGTTTTTT.

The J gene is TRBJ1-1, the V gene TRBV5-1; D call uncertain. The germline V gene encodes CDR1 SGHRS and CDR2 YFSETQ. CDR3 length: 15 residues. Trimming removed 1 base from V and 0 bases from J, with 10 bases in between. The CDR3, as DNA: TGCGCCAGCAGCTTGACGGGTGACTTGAACACTGAAGCTTTCTTT. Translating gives CASSLTGDLNTEAFF.

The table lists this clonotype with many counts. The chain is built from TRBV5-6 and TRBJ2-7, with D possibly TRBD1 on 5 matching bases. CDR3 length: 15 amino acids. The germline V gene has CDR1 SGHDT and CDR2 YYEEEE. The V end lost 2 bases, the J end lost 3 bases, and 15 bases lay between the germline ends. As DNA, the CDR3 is TGTGCCAGCAGCTTCAGGGCCCTTCCCTTCTACGAGCAGTACTTC. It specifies CASSFRALPFYEQYF.

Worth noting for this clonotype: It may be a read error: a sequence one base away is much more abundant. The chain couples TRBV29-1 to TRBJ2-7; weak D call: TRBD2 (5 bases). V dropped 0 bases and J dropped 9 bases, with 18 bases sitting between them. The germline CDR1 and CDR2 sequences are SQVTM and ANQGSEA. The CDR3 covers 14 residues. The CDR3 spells CSVEDPVEDLGQYF. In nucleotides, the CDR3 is TGCAGCGTTGAAGATCCGGTAGAGGACTTAGGGCAGTACTTC.

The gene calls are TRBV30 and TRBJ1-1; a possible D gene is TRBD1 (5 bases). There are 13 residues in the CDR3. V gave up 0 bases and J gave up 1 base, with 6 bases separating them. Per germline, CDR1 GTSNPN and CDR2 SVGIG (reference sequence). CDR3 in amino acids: CAWSVDRNTEAFF. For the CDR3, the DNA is TGTGCCTGGAGTGTAGACAGGAACACTGAAGCTTTCTTT.

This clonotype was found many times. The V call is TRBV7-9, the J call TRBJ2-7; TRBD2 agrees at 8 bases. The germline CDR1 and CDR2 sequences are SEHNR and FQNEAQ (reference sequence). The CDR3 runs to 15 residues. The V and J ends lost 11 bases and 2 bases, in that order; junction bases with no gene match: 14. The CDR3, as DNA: TGTGCCCTGGGGGTTAGCGGGAAGATCGCCTACGAGCAGTACTTC. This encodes CALGVSGKIAYEQYF.

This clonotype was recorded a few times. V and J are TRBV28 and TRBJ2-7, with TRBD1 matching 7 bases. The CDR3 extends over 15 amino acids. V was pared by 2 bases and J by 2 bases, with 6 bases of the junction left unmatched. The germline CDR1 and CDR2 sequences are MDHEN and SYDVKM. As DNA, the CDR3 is TGTGCCAGCAGTTTAAAATGGGACAGAGCCTACGAGCAGTACTTC. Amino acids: CASSLKWDRAYEQYF.

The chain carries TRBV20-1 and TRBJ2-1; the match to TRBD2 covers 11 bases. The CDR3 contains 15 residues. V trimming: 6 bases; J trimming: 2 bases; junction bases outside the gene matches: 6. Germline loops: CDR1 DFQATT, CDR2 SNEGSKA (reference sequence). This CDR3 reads CSAVPGLAAYNEQFF. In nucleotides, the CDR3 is TGCAGTGCAGTGCCGGGACTAGCGGCCTACAATGAGCAGTTCTTC.